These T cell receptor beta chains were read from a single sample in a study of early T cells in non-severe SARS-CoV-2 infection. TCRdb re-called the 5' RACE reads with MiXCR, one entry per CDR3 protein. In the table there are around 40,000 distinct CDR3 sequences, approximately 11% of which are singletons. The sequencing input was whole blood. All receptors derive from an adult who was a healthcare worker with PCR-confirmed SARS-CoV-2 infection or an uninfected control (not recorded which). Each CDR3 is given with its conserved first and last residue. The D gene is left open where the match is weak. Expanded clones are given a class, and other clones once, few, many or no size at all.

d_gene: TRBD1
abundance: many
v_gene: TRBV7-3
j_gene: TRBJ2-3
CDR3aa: CASRSGTGSGDTQYF
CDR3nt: TGTGCCAGTAGATCCGGGACAGGCTCCGGAGATACGCAGTATTTT

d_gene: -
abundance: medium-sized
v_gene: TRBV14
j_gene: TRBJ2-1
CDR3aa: CASQKAGTQKQFF
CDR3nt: TGTGCCAGTCAGAAAGCCGGGACACAAAAGCAGTTCTTC

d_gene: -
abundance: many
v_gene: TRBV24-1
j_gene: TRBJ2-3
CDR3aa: CATSDPPRGATDTQYF
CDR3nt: TGTGCCACCAGTGATCCCCCCAGGGGAGCGACAGATACGCAGTATTTT

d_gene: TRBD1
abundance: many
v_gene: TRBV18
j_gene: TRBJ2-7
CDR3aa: CASSPNRQGSEQYF
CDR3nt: TGTGCCAGCTCACCAAATAGACAGGGCTCCGAGCAGTACTTC

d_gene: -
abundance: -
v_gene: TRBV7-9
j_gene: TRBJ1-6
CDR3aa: CASSRTQNSPLHF
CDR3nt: TGTGCCAGCAGCCGTACCCAGAATTCACCCCTCCACTTT

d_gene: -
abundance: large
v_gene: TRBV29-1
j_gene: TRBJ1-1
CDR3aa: CSADVGQGTEAFF
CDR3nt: TGCAGCGCCGACGTGGGGCAGGGCACTGAAGCTTTCTTT

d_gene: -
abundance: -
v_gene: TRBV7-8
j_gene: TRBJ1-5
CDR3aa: CASSPRGFGNQPQHF
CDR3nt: TGTGCCAGCAGCCCGCGGGGGTTCGGCAATCAGCCCCAGCATTTT

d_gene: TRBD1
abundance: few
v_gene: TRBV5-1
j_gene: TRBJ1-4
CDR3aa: CASSLDPAGTDNEKLFF
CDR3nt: TGCGCCAGCAGCTTGGACCCCGCCGGGACAGACAATGAAAAACTGTTTTTT

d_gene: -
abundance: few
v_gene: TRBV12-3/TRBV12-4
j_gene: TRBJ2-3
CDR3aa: CASTSMDTDTQYF
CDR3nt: TGTGCCAGCACCTCTATGGACACAGATACGCAGTATTTT

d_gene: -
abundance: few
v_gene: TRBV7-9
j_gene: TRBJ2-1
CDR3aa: CASSSLNEQFF
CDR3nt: TGTGCCAGCAGCTCTTTAAATGAGCAGTTCTTC

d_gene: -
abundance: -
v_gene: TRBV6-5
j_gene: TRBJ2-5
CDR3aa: CASSPRTPRGETQYF
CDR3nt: TGTGCCAGCAGTCCACGGACACCACGAGGGGAGACCCAGTACTTC

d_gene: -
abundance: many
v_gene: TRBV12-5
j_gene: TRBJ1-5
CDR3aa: CASGSWDPQHF
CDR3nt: TGTGCTAGTGGTAGTTGGGACCCCCAGCATTTT

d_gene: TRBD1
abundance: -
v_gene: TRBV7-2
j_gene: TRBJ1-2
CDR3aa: CASSLFGTGLAYGYTF
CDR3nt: TGTGCCAGCAGCTTATTCGGGACAGGGTTGGCCTATGGCTACACCTTC

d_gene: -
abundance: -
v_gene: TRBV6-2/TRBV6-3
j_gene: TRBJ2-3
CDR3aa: CASTGPTRAVFTQYF
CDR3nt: TGTGCCAGCACCGGACCGACGAGGGCTGTCTTTACGCAGTATTTT